This T cell receptor (beta chain) was sequenced in a study of shared T cell receptors in the human thymus. CDR1 is SGHTA and CDR2 is FQGNSA in the germline V gene. The CDR3 covers 15 residues. V shed 7 bases, J shed 0 bases, and the junction held 7 bases outside the gene matches. Data came from immunoSEQ multiplex PCR; TCRdb stores just in-frame clones and leaves some out. The profile shows almost 550,000 clones, 75% to 85% of them singletons. Separately, the same data were catalogued under a study of human thymus T cells.

Input material: thymocytes. The genes are TRBV7-2 and TRBJ2-7; 9 bases are shared with TRBD2. The receptor was derived from a boy less than two years old with a congenital heart defect. The CDR3 sequence: CASIETSGFSYEQYF. The CDR3 nucleotides are TGTGCCAGCATCGAAACTAGCGGGTTCTCCTACGAGCAGTACTTC.